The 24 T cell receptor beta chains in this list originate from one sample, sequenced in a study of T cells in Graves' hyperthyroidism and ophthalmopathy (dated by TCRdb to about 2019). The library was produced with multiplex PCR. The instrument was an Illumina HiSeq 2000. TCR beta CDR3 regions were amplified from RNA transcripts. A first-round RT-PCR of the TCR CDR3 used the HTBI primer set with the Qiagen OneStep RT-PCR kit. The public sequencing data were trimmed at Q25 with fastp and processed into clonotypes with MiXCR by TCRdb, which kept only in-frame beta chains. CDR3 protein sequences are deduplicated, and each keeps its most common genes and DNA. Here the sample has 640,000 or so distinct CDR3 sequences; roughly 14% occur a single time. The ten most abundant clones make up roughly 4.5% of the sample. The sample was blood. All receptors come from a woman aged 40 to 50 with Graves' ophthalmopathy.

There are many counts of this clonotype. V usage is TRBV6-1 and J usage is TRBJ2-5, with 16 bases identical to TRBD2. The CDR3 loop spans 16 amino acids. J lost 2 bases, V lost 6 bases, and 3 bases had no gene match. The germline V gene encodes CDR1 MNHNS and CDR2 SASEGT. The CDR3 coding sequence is TGTGCCAGCAGAGAGGGACTAGCGGGAGGGCAAGAGACCCAGTACTTC. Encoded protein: CASREGLAGGQETQYF.

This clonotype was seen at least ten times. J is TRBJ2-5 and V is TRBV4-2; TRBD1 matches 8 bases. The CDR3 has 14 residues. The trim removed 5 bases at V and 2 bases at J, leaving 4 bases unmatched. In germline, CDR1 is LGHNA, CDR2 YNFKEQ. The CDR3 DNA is TGTGCCAGCAGCGAAGGGACAGGACAAGAGACCCAGTACTTC. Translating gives CASSEGTGQETQYF.

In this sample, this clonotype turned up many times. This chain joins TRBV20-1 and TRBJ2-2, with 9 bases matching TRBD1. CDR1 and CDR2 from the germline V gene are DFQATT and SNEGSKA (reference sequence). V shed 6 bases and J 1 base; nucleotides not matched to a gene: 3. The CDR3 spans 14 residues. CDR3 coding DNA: TGCAGTGCCCCGGGACAGGGGAACACCGGGGAGCTGTTTTTT. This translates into CSAPGQGNTGELFF.

CDR3 in DNA: TGTGCCAGCAGAAATACATTCAATCAGCCCCAGCATTTT. It codes for CASRNTFNQPQHF. The gene calls are TRBV28 and TRBJ1-5; D is uncertain. The V end lost 6 bases, the J end lost 3 bases, and 9 bases lay between the germline ends. CDR3 length: 13 amino acids. Germline loops: CDR1 MDHEN, CDR2 SYDVKM.

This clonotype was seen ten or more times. As DNA, the CDR3 is TGTGCCAGCAGTGAAGGGTTTGCCCAAGAGACCCAGTACTTC. Amino acid sequence: CASSEGFAQETQYF. The V gene is TRBV6-1, the J gene TRBJ2-5; D is ambiguous. V lost 1 base to trimming and J lost 1 base, with 7 bases between them. The length of the CDR3 is 14 residues. CDR1 and CDR2 from the germline V gene are MNHNS and SASEGT.

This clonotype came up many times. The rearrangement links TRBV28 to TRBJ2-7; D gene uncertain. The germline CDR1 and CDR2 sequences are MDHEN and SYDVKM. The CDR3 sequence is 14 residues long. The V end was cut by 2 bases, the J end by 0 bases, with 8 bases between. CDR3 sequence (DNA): TGTGCCAGCAGTTTACGCGCGCGCTCCTACGAGCAGTACTTC. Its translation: CASSLRARSYEQYF.

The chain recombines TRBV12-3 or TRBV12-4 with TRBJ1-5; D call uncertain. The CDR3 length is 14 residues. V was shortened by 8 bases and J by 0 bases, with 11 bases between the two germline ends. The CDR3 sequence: CASSTTISNQPQHF. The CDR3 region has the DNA TGTGCCAGCTCGACTACGATTAGCAATCAGCCCCAGCATTTT.

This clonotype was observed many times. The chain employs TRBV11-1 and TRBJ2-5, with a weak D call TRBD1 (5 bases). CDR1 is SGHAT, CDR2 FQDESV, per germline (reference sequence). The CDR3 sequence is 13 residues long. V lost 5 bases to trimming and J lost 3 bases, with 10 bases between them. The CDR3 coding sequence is TGTGCCAGCAGCCAGGACACGAAAGAGACCCAGTACTTC. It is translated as CASSQDTKETQYF.

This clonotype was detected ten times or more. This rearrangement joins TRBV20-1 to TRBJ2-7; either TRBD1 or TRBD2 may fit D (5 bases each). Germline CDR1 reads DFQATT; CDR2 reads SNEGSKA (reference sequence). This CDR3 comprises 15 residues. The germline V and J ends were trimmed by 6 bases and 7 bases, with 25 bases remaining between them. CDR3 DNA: TGCAGTGCAGCCAGGGTAACCGATACCAGCGGAGAGCAGTACTTC. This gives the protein CSAARVTDTSGEQYF.

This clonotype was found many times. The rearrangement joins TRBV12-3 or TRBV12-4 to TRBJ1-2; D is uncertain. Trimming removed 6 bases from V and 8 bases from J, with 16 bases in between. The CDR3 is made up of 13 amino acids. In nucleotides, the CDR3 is TGTGCCAGCAGCCAATGGAAAAGTTGGGGCTACACCTTC. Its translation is CASSQWKSWGYTF.

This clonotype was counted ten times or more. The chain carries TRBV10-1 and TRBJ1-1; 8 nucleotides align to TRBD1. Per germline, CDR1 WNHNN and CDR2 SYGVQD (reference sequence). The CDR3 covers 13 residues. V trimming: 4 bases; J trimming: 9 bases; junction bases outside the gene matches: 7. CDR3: CASSAGQGLQAFF. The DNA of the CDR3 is TGCGCCAGCAGTGCCGGACAGGGTCTTCAAGCTTTCTTT.

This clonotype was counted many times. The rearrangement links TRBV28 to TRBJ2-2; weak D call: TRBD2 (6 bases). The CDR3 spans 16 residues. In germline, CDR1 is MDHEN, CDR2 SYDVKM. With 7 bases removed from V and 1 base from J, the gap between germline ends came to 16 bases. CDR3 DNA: TGTGCCAGCAACAGGTGGAGGGGCGAGAACACCGGGGAGCTGTTTTTT. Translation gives CASNRWRGENTGELFF.

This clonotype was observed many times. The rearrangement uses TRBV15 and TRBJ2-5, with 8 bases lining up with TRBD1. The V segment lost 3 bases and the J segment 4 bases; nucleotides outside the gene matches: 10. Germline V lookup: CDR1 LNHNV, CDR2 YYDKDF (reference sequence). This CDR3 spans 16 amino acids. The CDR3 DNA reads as TGTGCCACCAGCAGCCCAGCTATAGGACAGGGAGAGACCCAGTACTTC. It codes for CATSSPAIGQGETQYF.

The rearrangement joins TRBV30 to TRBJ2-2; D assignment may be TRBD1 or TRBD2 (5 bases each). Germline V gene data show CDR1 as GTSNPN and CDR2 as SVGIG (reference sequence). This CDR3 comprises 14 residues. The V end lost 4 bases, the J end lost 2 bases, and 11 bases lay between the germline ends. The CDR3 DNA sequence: TGTGCCTGGACCCGGGACCCCAACACCGGGGAGCTGTTTTTT. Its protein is CAWTRDPNTGELFF.

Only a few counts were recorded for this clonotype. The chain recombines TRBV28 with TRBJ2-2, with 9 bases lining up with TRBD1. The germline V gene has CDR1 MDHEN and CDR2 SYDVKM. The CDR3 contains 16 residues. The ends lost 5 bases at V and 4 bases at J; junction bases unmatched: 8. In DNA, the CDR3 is TGTGCCAGCAGTGCCTCCTGGACAGGGGTCACCGGGGAGCTGTTTTTT. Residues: CASSASWTGVTGELFF.

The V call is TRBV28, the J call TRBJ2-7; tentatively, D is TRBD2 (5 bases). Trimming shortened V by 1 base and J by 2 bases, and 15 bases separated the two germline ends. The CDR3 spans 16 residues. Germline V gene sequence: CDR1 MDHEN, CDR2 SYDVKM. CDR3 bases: TGTGCCAGCAGTTTATTTCAGAGTTACGGGACCTACGAGCAGTACTTC. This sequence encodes CASSLFQSYGTYEQYF. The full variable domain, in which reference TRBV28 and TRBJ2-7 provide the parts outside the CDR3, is DVKVTQSSRYLVKRTGEKVFLECVQDMDHENMFWYRQDPGLGLRLIYFSYDVKMKEKGDIPEGYSVSREKKERFSLILESASTNQTSMYLCASSLFQSYGTYEQYFGPGTRLTVT.

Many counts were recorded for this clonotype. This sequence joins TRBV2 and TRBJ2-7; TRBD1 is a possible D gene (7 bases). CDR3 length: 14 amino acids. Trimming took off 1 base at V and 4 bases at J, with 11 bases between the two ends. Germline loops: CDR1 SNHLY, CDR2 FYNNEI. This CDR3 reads CASSEDRGGYEQYF. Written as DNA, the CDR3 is TGTGCCAGCAGTGAAGACAGGGGAGGTTACGAGCAGTACTTC.

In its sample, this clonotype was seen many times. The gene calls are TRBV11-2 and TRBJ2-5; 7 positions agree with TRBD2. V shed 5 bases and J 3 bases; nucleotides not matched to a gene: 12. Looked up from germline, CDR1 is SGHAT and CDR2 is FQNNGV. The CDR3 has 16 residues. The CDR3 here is CASSPRDYPGKETQYF. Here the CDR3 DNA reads TGTGCCAGCAGCCCCCGGGACTACCCAGGAAAAGAGACCCAGTACTTC.

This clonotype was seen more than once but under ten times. The CDR3 sequence: CASSRHWDPYQETQYF. CDR3 in DNA: TGTGCCAGCAGCCGCCACTGGGACCCATACCAAGAGACCCAGTACTTC. The chain couples TRBV25-1 to TRBJ2-5; D may match TRBD1 or TRBD2 (5 bases each). The CDR3 is 16 residues long. V lost 6 bases and J 0 bases, leaving 17 bases between the germline ends. Per germline, CDR1 MGHDK and CDR2 SYGVNS. The full variable domain, rest sourced from reference TRBV25-1 and TRBJ2-5, is EADIYQTPRYLVIGTGKKITLECSQTMGHDKMYWYQQDPGMELHLIHYSYGVNSTEKGDLSSESTVSRIRTEHFPLTLESARPSHTSQYLCASSRHWDPYQETQYFGPGTRLLVL.

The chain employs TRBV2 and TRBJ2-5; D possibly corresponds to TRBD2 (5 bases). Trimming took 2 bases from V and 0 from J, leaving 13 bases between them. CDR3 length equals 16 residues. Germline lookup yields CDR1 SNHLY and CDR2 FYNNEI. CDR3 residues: CASSERAGRYQETQYF. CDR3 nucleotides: TGTGCCAGCAGTGAACGGGCGGGCCGGTACCAAGAGACCCAGTACTTC. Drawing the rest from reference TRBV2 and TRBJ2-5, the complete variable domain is EPEVTQTPSHQVTQMGQEVILRCVPISNHLYFYWYRQILGQKVEFLVSFYNNEISEKSEIFDDQFSVERPDGSNFTLKIRSTKLEDSAMYFCASSERAGRYQETQYFGPGTRLLVL.

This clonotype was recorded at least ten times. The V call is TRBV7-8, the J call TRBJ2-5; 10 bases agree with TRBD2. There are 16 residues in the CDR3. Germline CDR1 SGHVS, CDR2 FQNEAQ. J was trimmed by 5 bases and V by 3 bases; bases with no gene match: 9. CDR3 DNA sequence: TGTGCCAGCAGCTTCCTAGCGGGAGACCTGCGGGAGACCCAGTACTTC. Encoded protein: CASSFLAGDLRETQYF.

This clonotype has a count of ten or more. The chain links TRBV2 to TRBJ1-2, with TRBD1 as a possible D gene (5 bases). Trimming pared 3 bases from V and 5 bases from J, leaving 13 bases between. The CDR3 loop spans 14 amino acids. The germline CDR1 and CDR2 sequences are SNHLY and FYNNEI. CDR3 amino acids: CASSEQGAGYGYTF. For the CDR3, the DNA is TGTGCCAGCAGTGAGCAGGGTGCAGGGTATGGCTACACCTTC.

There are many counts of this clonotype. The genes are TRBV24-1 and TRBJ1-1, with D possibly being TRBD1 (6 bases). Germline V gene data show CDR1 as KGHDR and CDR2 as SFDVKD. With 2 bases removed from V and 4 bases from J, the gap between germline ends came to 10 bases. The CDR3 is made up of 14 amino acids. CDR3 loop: CATSDSGAGTEAFF. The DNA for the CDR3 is TGTGCCACCAGTGATTCAGGGGCGGGCACTGAAGCTTTCTTT.

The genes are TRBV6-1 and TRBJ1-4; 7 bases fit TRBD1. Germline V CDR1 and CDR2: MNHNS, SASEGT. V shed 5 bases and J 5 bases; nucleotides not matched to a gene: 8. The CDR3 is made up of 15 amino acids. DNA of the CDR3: TGTGCCAGCAGTCCCCGGCAGACAGGGAATGAAAAACTGTTTTTT. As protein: CASSPRQTGNEKLFF.